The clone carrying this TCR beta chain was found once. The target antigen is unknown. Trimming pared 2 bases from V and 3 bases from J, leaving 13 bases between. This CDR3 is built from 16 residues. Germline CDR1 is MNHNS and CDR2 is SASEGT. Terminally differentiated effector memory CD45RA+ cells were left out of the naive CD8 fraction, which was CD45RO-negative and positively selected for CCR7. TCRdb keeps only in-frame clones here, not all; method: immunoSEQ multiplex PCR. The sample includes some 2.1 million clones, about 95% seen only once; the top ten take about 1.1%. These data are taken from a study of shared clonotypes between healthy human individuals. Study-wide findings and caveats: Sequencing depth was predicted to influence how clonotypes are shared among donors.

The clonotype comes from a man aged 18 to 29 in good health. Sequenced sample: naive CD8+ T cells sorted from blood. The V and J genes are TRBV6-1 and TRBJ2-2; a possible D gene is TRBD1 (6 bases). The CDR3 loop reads CASSETGYGDTGELFF. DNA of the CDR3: TGTGCCAGCAGTGAAACAGGGTATGGGGACACCGGGGAGCTGTTTTTT.